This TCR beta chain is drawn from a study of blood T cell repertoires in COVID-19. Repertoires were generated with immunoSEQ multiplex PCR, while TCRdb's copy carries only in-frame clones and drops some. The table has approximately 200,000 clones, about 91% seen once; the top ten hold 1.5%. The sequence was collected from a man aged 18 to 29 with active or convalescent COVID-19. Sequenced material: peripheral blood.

The CDR3 reads CASRSGNTGELFF. The CDR3 DNA follows: TGTGCCAGCAGATCAGGGAACACCGGGGAGCTGTTTTTT. V usage is TRBV28 and J usage is TRBJ2-2; D is ambiguous. This CDR3 comprises 13 residues. Germline V gene sequence: CDR1 MDHEN, CDR2 SYDVKM. Trimming shortened V by 6 bases and J by 1 base, and 6 bases separated the two germline ends.